This TCR beta chain was observed in a study of blood T cell repertoires in COVID-19. Overall study: Specimens from acute and convalescent COVID-19 originated in the United States, Italy and Spain. Sources were T cells, B-cell-depleted T cells, or PBMCs; the material itself was cDNA or gDNA.

This CDR3 has 15 residues. The germline gives CDR1 MGHRA, CDR2 YSYEKL. Deletions cut 2 bases from V and 2 bases from J, with 12 bases between. How the authors handled the data: From reference gene primer amplification, estimates of nucleated cell counts were derived. Data came from immunoSEQ multiplex PCR; TCRdb stores just in-frame clones and leaves some out. The V and J calls and clone size are taken from that table; D and trimming were inferred from the DNA. The table records tens of thousands of clones, 79% of them present only once. Sequenced sample: peripheral blood. The rearrangement joins TRBV4-1 to TRBJ2-5; unclear D gene. The clonotype was recovered from a human donor in a cohort sampled during active COVID-19. CDR3 sequence (DNA): TGCGCCAGCAGCCAACAGACTGTACGGCAAGAGACCCAGTACTTC. This codes for CASSQQTVRQETQYF.